These 15 T cell receptor beta chains were all obtained from the same sample, sequenced in a study of T-cell memory formation after mild COVID-19. TCRdb recomputed calls from the 5' RACE reads with MiXCR, one row per CDR3 protein. The table has roughly 180,000 distinct CDR3 sequences, roughly 20% seen once. Sequenced material: PBMCs or a T cell subset sorted from them (not recorded which). These TCRs come from a man aged 18 to 30 who had mild COVID-19 (a few samples of this study predate the infection). Cell type and time point are not known.

DNA for the CDR3: TGTGCCAGCAGCGCCATTACAGGGGCGGGCGCCGGGGAGCTGTTTTTT. Translation gives CASSAITGAGAGELFF. The J gene is TRBJ2-2, the V gene TRBV9; 7 positions match TRBD1. V dropped 3 bases and J dropped 6; count of bases not matched to a gene: 11. The germline V gene encodes CDR1 SGDLS and CDR2 YYNGEE. The CDR3 has 16 residues.

This clonotype was counted between two and nine times. V gene TRBV5-1 combines with J gene TRBJ2-2; D is undetermined. Germline V gives CDR1 SGHRS, CDR2 YFSETQ. V was clipped by 1 base and J by 1 base, with 14 bases between them. The length of the CDR3 is 17 residues. This CDR3 reads CASSLSSQSWNTGELFF. CDR3 DNA: TGCGCCAGCAGCTTGAGTTCGCAGAGCTGGAACACCGGGGAGCTGTTTTTT.

A few counts support this clonotype. The gene calls are TRBV7-2 and TRBJ2-7; D gene uncertain. Between the trimmed V and J ends, which lost 6 bases and 6 bases, there was a span of 9 bases. The CDR3 contains 11 residues. CDR1 SGHTA and CDR2 FQGNSA come from the germline V gene. In nucleotides, the CDR3 is TGTGCCAGCAGTATCGGGCGCGAGCAGTACTTC. It encodes CASSIGREQYF. Full variable domain (rest looked up from reference TRBV7-2 and TRBJ2-7): GAGVSQSPSNKVTEKGKDVELRCDPISGHTALYWYRQSLGQGLEFLIYFQGNSAPDKSGLPSDRFSAERTGGSVSTLTIQRTQQEDSAVYLCASSIGREQYFGPGTRLTVT.

This chain links TRBV7-3 with TRBJ2-3, with D possibly matching TRBD2 (5 bases). V lost 6 bases and J 2 bases, leaving 15 bases between the germline ends. The CDR3 runs to 15 residues. Per germline, CDR1 SGHTA and CDR2 FQGTGA. The CDR3 DNA is TGTGCCAGCAGGCTGGACTCGCGACTCACAGATACGCAGTATTTT. Encoded protein: CASRLDSRLTDTQYF.

The CDR3 spells CASSPEPYEQYF. Written as DNA, the CDR3 is TGTGCCAGCAGTCCCGAGCCCTACGAGCAGTACTTC. The chain combines TRBV12-3 or TRBV12-4 with TRBJ2-7; no reliable D call. There are 12 residues in the CDR3. Trimming took off 5 bases at V and 2 bases at J, with 7 bases between the two ends.

In this sample, this clonotype turned up a few times. The chain couples TRBV7-9 to TRBJ2-5, with a possible D match to TRBD2 (7 bases). The CDR3 is 15 residues long. Germline CDR1 reads SEHNR; CDR2 reads FQNEAQ (reference sequence). The germline V and J ends were trimmed by 6 bases and 2 bases, with 16 bases remaining between them. The CDR3 sequence: CASSSRRGGQETQYF. CDR3 in DNA: TGTGCCAGCAGTTCACGGAGGGGGGGGCAAGAGACCCAGTACTTC.

The genes are TRBV28 and TRBJ1-1; D ambiguous. The CDR3 is 15 amino acids. Trimming removed 6 bases from V and 8 bases from J, with 22 bases in between. The germline V gene has CDR1 MDHEN and CDR2 SYDVKM. CDR3: CASSPRTYPIQEAFF. Written as DNA, the CDR3 is TGTGCCAGCAGCCCCCGGACCTATCCGATCCAAGAAGCTTTCTTT. Complete variable domain (other parts from reference TRBV28 and TRBJ1-1): DVKVTQSSRYLVKRTGEKVFLECVQDMDHENMFWYRQDPGLGLRLIYFSYDVKMKEKGDIPEGYSVSREKKERFSLILESASTNQTSMYLCASSPRTYPIQEAFFGQGTRLTVV.

The V call is TRBV27, the J call TRBJ1-6; possible D gene TRBD1, 5 bases. CDR3 length equals 15 residues. Trimming pared 3 bases from V and 6 bases from J, leaving 12 bases between. The germline CDR1 and CDR2 sequences are MNHEY and SMNVEV (reference sequence). The chain's CDR3 is CASSFDRTLNSPLHF. Written as DNA, the CDR3 is TGTGCCAGCAGTTTCGACAGAACACTTAATTCACCCCTCCACTTT.

The V gene is TRBV4-3, the J gene TRBJ1-2, with D perhaps matching TRBD1 (6 bases). V lost 0 bases, J lost 4 bases, and 6 bases lay in between. There are 13 residues in the CDR3. Looked up from germline, CDR1 is LGHNA and CDR2 is YSLEER. The CDR3 bases are TGCGCCAGCAGCCAAGACAGGGGCTATGGCTACACCTTC. Its protein is CASSQDRGYGYTF.

This chain links TRBV4-3 with TRBJ1-1; D call uncertain. V lost 0 bases and J 4 bases, leaving 9 bases between the germline ends. Germline V CDR1 and CDR2: LGHNA, YSLEER. The length of the CDR3 is 14 residues. The CDR3 region is CASSQDLNPTEAFF. The DNA for the CDR3 is TGCGCCAGCAGCCAAGATCTGAACCCCACTGAAGCTTTCTTT.

The V call is TRBV7-3, the J call TRBJ2-1, with D perhaps TRBD1 or TRBD2 (5 bases each). CDR1 SGHTA and CDR2 FQGTGA come from the germline V gene. Trimming removed 0 bases at V and 8 bases at J, with 8 bases between. CDR3 length: 13 residues. CDR3 amino acids: CASSLTGVDEQFF. The CDR3 DNA follows: TGTGCCAGCAGCTTAACGGGGGTCGATGAGCAGTTCTTC.

The gene calls are TRBV20-1 and TRBJ1-2, with D hard to call. The CDR3 spans 17 residues. Germline CDR1 reads DFQATT; CDR2 reads SNEGSKA (reference sequence). V was trimmed by 6 bases and J by 4 bases, leaving 27 bases between them. The CDR3 DNA reads TGCAGTGCCCGCGGTAGGGCGATTCCGGGAGGAGGCTATGGCTACACCTTC. Protein: CSARGRAIPGGGYGYTF.

This clonotype has more than one count but fewer than ten. The chain recombines TRBV20-1 with TRBJ2-1, with a tentative D call TRBD1 (6 bases). From germline, CDR1 is DFQATT and CDR2 SNEGSKA (reference sequence). Between the trimmed V and J ends, which lost 5 bases and 7 bases, there was a span of 21 bases. This CDR3 comprises 15 residues. CDR3 in amino acids: CSAGETGKSMNEQFF. As DNA, the CDR3 is TGCAGTGCTGGGGAAACAGGGAAAAGTATGAATGAGCAGTTCTTC.

The chain carries TRBV11-2 and TRBJ2-1; 10 nucleotides match TRBD2. This CDR3 is 16 amino acids long. Germline assignment: CDR1 SGHAT and CDR2 FQNNGV. V was clipped by 1 base and J by 11 bases; unmatched bases: 11. CDR3 nucleotides: TGTGCCAGCAGCTTAGGTTCAAGGAGGACTAGCGGAAAGCAGTTCTTC. Its protein is CASSLGSRRTSGKQFF.

The chain carries TRBV3-1 and TRBJ2-1; a possible D gene is TRBD2 (5 bases). The germline CDR1 and CDR2 sequences are LGHDT and YNNKEL (reference sequence). Trimming stripped 4 bases from V and 5 bases from J, with 12 bases between. The CDR3 extends over 14 amino acids. As DNA, the CDR3 is TGTGCCAGCAGCCGCTCCGGGAAGAACAATGAGCAGTTCTTC. It is translated as CASSRSGKNNEQFF.